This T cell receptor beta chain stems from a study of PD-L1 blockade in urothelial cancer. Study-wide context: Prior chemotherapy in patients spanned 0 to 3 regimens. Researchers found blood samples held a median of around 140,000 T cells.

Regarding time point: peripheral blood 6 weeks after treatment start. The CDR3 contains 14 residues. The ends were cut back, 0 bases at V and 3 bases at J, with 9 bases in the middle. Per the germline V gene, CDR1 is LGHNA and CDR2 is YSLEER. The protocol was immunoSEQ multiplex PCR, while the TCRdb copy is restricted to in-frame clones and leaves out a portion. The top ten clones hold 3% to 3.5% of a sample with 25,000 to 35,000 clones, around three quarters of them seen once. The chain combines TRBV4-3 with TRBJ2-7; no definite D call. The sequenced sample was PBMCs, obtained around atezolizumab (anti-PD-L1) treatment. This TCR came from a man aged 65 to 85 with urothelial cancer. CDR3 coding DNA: TGCGCCAGCAGCCAAGATAGGAGCAGCTACGAGCAGTACTTC. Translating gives CASSQDRSSYEQYF.